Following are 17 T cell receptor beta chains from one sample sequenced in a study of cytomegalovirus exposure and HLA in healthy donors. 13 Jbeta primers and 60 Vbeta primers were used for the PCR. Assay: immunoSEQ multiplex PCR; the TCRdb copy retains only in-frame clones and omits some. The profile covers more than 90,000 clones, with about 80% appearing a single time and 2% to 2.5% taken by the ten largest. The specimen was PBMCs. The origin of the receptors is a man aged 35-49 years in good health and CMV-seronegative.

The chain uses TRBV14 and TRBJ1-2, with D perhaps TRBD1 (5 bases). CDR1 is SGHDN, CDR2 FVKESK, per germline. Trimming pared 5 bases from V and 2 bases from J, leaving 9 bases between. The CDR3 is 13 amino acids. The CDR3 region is CASSRAGNYGYTF. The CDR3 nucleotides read TGTGCCAGCAGCAGGGCAGGGAACTATGGCTACACCTTC.

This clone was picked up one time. CDR3: CASTLDRFSGNTIYF. The CDR3 region has the DNA TGTGCCAGCACCCTCGACAGATTCTCTGGAAACACCATATATTTT. The chain carries TRBV6-5 and TRBJ1-3, with D maybe TRBD1 (5 bases). V was cut by 7 bases and J by 0 bases, with 13 bases left in between. Germline-derived CDR1 and CDR2 are MNHEY and SVGAGI. The CDR3 totals 15 residues.

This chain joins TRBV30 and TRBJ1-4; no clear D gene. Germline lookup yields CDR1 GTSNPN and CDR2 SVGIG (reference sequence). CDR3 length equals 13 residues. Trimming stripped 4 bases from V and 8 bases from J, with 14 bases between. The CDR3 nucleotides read TGTGCCTGGACAGAGGGCTCGGCGGAAAAACTGTTTTTT. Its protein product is CAWTEGSAEKLFF.

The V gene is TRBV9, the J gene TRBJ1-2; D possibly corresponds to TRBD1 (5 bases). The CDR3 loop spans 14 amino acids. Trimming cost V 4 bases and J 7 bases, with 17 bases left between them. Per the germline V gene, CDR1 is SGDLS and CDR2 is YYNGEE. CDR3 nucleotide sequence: TGTGCCAGCAGCTCCAGGGAACAAGCCTTTGGCTACACCTTC. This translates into CASSSREQAFGYTF.

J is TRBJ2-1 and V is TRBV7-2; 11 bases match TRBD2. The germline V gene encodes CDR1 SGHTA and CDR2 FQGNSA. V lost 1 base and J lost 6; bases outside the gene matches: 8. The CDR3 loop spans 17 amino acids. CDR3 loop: CASSLVGMTSGTNEQFF. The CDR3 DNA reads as TGTGCCAGCAGCTTAGTCGGCATGACTAGCGGGACCAATGAGCAGTTCTTC.

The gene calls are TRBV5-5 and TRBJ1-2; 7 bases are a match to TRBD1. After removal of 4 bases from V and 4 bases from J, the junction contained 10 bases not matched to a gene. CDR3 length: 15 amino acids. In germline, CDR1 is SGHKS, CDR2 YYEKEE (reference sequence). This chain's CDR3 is CASSLKGTEGYGYTF. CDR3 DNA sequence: TGTGCCAGCAGCCTTAAGGGGACAGAAGGCTATGGCTACACCTTC.

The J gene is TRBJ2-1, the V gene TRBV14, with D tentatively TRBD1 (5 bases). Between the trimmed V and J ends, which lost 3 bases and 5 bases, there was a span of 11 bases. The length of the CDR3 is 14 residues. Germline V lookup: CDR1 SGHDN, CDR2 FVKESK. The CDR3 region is CASSHLRGNNEQFF. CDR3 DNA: TGTGCCAGCAGCCATCTTAGGGGTAACAATGAGCAGTTCTTC. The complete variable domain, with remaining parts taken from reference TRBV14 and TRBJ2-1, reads EAGVTQFPSHSVIEKGQTVTLRCDPISGHDNLYWYRRVMGKEIKFLLHFVKESKQDESGMPNNRFLAERTGGTYSTLKVQPAELEDSGVYFCASSHLRGNNEQFFGPGTRLTVL.

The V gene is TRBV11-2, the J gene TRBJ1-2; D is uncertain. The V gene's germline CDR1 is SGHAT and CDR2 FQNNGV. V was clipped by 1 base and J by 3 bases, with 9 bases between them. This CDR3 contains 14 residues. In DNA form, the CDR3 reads TGTGCCAGCAGCTTAGGTTCGGTTGACTATGGCTACACCTTC. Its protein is CASSLGSVDYGYTF.

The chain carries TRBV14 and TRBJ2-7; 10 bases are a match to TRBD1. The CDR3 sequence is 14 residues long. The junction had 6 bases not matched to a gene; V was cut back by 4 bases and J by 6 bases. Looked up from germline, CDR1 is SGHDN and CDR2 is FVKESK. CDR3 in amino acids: CASSRDRGWSEQYF. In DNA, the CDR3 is TGTGCCAGCAGCCGGGACAGGGGCTGGAGCGAGCAGTACTTC.

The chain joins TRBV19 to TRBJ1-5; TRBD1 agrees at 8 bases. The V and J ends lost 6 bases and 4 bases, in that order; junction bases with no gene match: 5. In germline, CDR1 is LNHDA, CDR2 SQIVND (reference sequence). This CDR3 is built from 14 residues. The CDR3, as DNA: TGTGCCAGTAGCGTTACAGGGGGAAATCAGCCCCAGCATTTT. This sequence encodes CASSVTGGNQPQHF. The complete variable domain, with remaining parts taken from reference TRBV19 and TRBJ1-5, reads DGGITQSPKYLFRKEGQNVTLSCEQNLNHDAMYWYRQDPGQGLRLIYYSQIVNDFQKGDIAEGYSVSREKKESFPLTVTSAQKNPTAFYLCASSVTGGNQPQHFGDGTRLSIL.

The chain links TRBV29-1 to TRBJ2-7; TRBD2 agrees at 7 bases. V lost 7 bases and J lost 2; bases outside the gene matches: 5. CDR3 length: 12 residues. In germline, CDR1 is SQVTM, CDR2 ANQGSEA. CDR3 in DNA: TGCAGCGCCGCTAGCGGAACCTACGAGCAGTACTTC. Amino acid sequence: CSAASGTYEQYF.

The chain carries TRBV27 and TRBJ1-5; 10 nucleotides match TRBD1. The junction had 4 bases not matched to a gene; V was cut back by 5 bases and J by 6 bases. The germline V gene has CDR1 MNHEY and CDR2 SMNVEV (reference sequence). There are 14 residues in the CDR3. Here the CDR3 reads CASSPWTGGQPQHF. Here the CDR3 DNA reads TGTGCCAGCAGTCCATGGACAGGGGGTCAGCCCCAGCATTTT.

The CDR3 DNA reads TGTGCCAGCAGCGTAACCTCGGGGACAGGGAGCACCGGGGAGCTGTTTTTT. This gives the protein CASSVTSGTGSTGELFF. This chain joins TRBV9 and TRBJ2-2, with 9 positions matching TRBD1. After removal of 1 base from V and 4 bases from J, the junction contained 8 bases not matched to a gene. The germline gives CDR1 SGDLS, CDR2 YYNGEE. The CDR3 is 17 residues long.

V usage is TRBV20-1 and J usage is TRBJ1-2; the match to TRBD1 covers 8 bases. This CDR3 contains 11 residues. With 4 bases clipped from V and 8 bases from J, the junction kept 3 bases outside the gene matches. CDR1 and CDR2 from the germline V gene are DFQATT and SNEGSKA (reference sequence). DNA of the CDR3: TGCAGTGCTACCACAGGGGGAGGCTACACCTTC. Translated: CSATTGGGYTF.

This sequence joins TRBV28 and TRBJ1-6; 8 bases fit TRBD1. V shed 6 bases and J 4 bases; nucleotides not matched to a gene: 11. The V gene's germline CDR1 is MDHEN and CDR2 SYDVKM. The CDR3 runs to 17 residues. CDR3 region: CASSQTGGPVYNSPLHF. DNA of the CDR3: TGTGCCAGCAGCCAAACAGGGGGGCCTGTTTATAATTCACCCCTCCACTTT.

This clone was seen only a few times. The CDR3 spells CASSLSPNQANEQFF. The CDR3 coding sequence is TGTGCCAGCAGTTTATCCCCTAATCAAGCGAATGAGCAGTTCTTC. This chain connects TRBV27 to TRBJ2-1; no clear D. Germline V lookup: CDR1 MNHEY, CDR2 SMNVEV (reference sequence). The CDR3 sequence is 15 residues long. V was pared by 0 bases and J by 7 bases, with 13 bases between.

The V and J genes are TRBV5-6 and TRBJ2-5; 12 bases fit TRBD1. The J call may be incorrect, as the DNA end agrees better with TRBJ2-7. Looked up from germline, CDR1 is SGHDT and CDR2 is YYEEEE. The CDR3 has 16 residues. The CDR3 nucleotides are TGTGCCAGCAGCAATCTCCGGGACAGGGGGCTATACGAGCAGTACTTC. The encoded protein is CASSNLRDRGLYEQYF.